The 16 T cell receptor beta chains in this list originate from one sample, sequenced in a study of OX40 agonist ivuxolimab in advanced cancers. Sequencing was performed with immunoSEQ multiplex PCR; in TCRdb, only in-frame clones are kept and a portion is missing. The sample yields 65,000 to 70,000 clones, roughly 90% seen once. Sequencing used CD4+ or CD8+ T cells sorted from blood, obtained in a trial of the OX40 agonist ivuxolimab. The receptors shown here come from an adult with an advanced solid tumor such as melanoma, head and neck, liver or kidney cancer.

This sequence joins TRBV27 and TRBJ1-2; 7 bases are a match to TRBD1. The CDR3 consists of 14 residues. J lost 3 bases, V lost 9 bases, and 10 bases had no gene match. Germline CDR1 and CDR2: MNHEY and SMNVEV (reference sequence). The chain's CDR3 is CASNKGAGDYGYTF. The CDR3, as DNA: TGTGCCAGTAATAAGGGGGCGGGGGACTATGGCTACACCTTC.

The CDR3 region is CASSYSNEGCDQPQHF. The CDR3 DNA follows: TGTGCCAGCAGTTACTCGAATGAAGGGTGCGATCAGCCCCAGCATTTT. The V call is TRBV6-5, the J call TRBJ1-5; no clear D. Germline CDR1 reads MNHEY; CDR2 reads SVGAGI. Between the trimmed V and J ends, which lost 0 bases and 5 bases, there was a span of 14 bases. The CDR3 runs to 16 residues.

This rearrangement joins TRBV19 to TRBJ2-7; TRBD1 matches 11 bases. The V and J ends lost 5 bases and 4 bases, in that order; junction bases with no gene match: 4. Per germline, CDR1 LNHDA and CDR2 SQIVND (reference sequence). This CDR3 has 14 amino acids. The CDR3: CASSAGTGGYEQYF. Here the CDR3 DNA reads TGTGCCAGTAGTGCCGGGACAGGGGGGTACGAGCAGTACTTC.

This clone was detected only once. The junction departs from the called germline gene at one end, perhaps through a read error. The chain recombines TRBV19 with TRBJ1-1; no clear D gene. CDR1 LNHDA and CDR2 SQIVND come from the germline V gene (reference sequence). The CDR3 is made up of 13 amino acids. The CDR3 bases are TGTGCCAGTAGTTTAGAAAGGGTGGCTGAAGCTTTCTTT. It yields the protein CASSLERVAEAFF.

This chain uses TRBV30 with TRBJ1-5; 10 nucleotides agree with TRBD1. CDR3 length: 15 residues. V lost 2 bases, J lost 9 bases, and 10 bases stayed unmatched. Germline lookup yields CDR1 GTSNPN and CDR2 SVGIG (reference sequence). The CDR3 reads CAWSRDRGPPGPQHF. CDR3 DNA: TGTGCCTGGAGTAGGGACAGGGGTCCCCCGGGGCCCCAGCATTTT.

The chain recombines TRBV7-9 with TRBJ2-3; no clear D. The germline gives CDR1 SEHNR, CDR2 FQNEAQ (reference sequence). The CDR3 spans 16 residues. V was shortened by 1 base and J by 4 bases, with 15 bases between the two germline ends. The CDR3 nucleotides are TGTGCCAGCAGCTTAGTTGGGGTCGGTCCTCCAGATACGCAGTATTTT. Translating it yields CASSLVGVGPPDTQYF. Full variable domain (missing parts from reference TRBV7-9 and TRBJ2-3): DTGVSQNPRHKITKRGQNVTFRCDPISEHNRLYWYRQTLGQGPEFLTYFQNEAQLEKSRLLSDRFSAERPKGSFSTLEIQRTEQGDSAMYLCASSLVGVGPPDTQYFGPGTRLTVL.

The chain joins TRBV5-4 to TRBJ2-2; D is unresolved. V was trimmed by 2 bases and J by 0 bases, leaving 8 bases between them. Germline V lookup: CDR1 SGHNT, CDR2 YYREEE (reference sequence). The CDR3 spans 15 residues. The CDR3 coding sequence is TGTGCCAGCAGCTTAACCGGTCCGAACACCGGGGAGCTGTTTTTT. Translation gives CASSLTGPNTGELFF.

V usage is TRBV30 and J usage is TRBJ1-2; D ambiguous. CDR1 and CDR2 from the germline V gene are GTSNPN and SVGIG (reference sequence). This CDR3 is 10 amino acids long. V lost 3 bases and J lost 14, with 13 bases in between. Written as DNA, the CDR3 is TGTGCCTGGAGAACGGTCAGCAGAACCTTC. Translating it yields CAWRTVSRTF.

The chain carries TRBV11-1 and TRBJ2-1, with D perhaps TRBD2 (5 bases). V lost 3 bases and J 1 base, leaving 7 bases between the germline ends. This CDR3 is 14 amino acids long. Germline CDR1 and CDR2: SGHAT and FQDESV (reference sequence). In nucleotides, the CDR3 is TGTGCCAGCAGCTTTCGCGGGTCCTACAATGAGCAGTTCTTC. Translation gives CASSFRGSYNEQFF.

The rearrangement joins TRBV7-8 to TRBJ2-4; D remains unclear. The CDR3 contains 15 residues. Per the germline V gene, CDR1 is SGHVS and CDR2 is FQNEAQ. The V end lost 5 bases, the J end lost 0 bases, and 11 bases lay between the germline ends. CDR3 in DNA: TGTGCCAGCAGCCCGCTTACCCTAGCCAAAAACATTCAGTACTTC. Amino acids: CASSPLTLAKNIQYF.

The J gene is TRBJ2-7, the V gene TRBV7-9; D possibly corresponds to TRBD1 (6 bases). Germline CDR1 is SEHNR and CDR2 is FQNEAQ (reference sequence). This CDR3 contains 13 residues. CDR3 sequence (DNA): TGTGCAGCTGGGGGCGCTTACACCTACGAGCAGTACTTC. This gives the protein CAAGGAYTYEQYF. Looking up the rest from reference TRBV7-9 and TRBJ2-7 gives the full variable domain: DTGVSQNPRHKITKRGQNVTFRCDPISEHNRLYWYRQTLGQGPEFLTYFQNEAQLEKSRLLSDRFSAERPKGSFSTLEIQRTEQGDSAMYLCAAGGAYTYEQYFGPGTRLTVT.

The J gene is TRBJ1-4, the V gene TRBV5-1; no definite D call. The CDR3 contains 16 residues. Germline V CDR1 and CDR2: SGHRS, YFSETQ. V lost 3 bases, J lost 0 bases, and 12 bases lay in between. CDR3 in DNA: TGCGCCAGCAGCTCTGACGTACTAACAACTAATGAAAAACTGTTTTTT. It is translated as CASSSDVLTTNEKLFF.

The V call is TRBV7-6, the J call TRBJ1-1; TRBD1 matches 7 bases. Germline CDR1 SGHVS, CDR2 FNYEAQ. The junction had 26 bases not matched to a gene; V was cut back by 5 bases and J by 8 bases. The CDR3 has 19 residues. In DNA, the CDR3 is TGTGCCAGCAGCCTGGAGGTGAAGGGGACAGCTTATGCCCTACGGGAAGCTTTCTTT. Its protein is CASSLEVKGTAYALREAFF.

The chain has TRBV9 and TRBJ2-7, with unresolved D. Looked up from germline, CDR1 is SGDLS and CDR2 is YYNGEE. The V gene lost 3 bases and the J gene lost 5 bases, with 12 bases spanning the gap. There are 13 residues in the CDR3. The chain's CDR3 is CASSAATSNEQYF. The CDR3 DNA is TGTGCCAGCAGCGCCGCTACGTCCAACGAGCAGTACTTC.

About this clone itself: A read error may account for a junction end that differs from germline. The J gene is TRBJ1-3, the V gene TRBV7-7; 8 bases agree with TRBD1. This CDR3 has 15 residues. CDR1 SSHAT and CDR2 FNYEAQ come from the germline V gene (reference sequence). Here the CDR3 DNA reads TGTGCTAGCAGCTTAGGACAGGGCTCTGGAAACACCATATATTTT. Translating it yields CASSLGQGSGNTIYF.

The gene calls are TRBV6-1 and TRBJ2-3, with 9 bases matching TRBD1. CDR1 and CDR2 from the germline V gene are MNHNS and SASEGT. This CDR3 spans 14 amino acids. The V and J ends lost 9 bases and 2 bases, in that order; junction bases with no gene match: 6. The CDR3 sequence is CASKGQGYTDTQYF. DNA for the CDR3: TGTGCCAGTAAGGGACAGGGCTACACAGATACGCAGTATTTT.